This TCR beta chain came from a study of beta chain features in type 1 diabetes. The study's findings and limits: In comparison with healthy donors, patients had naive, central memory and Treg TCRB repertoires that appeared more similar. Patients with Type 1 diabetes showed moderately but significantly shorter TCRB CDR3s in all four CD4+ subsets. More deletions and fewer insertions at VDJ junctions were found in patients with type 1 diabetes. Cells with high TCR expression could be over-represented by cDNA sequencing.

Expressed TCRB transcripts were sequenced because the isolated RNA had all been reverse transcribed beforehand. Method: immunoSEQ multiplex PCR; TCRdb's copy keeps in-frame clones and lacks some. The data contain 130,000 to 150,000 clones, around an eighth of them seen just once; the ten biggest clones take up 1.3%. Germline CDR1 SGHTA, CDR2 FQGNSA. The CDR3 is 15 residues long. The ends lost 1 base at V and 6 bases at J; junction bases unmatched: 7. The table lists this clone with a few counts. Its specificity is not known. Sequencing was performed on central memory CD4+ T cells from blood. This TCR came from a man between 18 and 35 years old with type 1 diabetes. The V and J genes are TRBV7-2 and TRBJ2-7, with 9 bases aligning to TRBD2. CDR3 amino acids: CASSLVGQRGAEQYF. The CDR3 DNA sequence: TGTGCCAGCAGCTTAGTGGGCCAGCGGGGGGCCGAGCAGTACTTC.